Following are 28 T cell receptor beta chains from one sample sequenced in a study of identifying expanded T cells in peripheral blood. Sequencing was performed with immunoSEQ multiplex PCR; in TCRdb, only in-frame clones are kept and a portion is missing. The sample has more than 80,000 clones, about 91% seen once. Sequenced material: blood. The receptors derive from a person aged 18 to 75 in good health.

The CDR3 DNA sequence: TGTGCCAGCAGCTTATCTGTGGGAGGGCCAAGCGAGCAGTACTTC. Its translation: CASSLSVGGPSEQYF. The chain carries TRBV7-9 and TRBJ2-7; 7 bases line up with TRBD2. The CDR3 loop spans 15 amino acids. In germline, CDR1 is SEHNR, CDR2 FQNEAQ (reference sequence). Trimming at V came to 2 bases and at J to 6 bases, leaving 10 bases not matched to a gene.

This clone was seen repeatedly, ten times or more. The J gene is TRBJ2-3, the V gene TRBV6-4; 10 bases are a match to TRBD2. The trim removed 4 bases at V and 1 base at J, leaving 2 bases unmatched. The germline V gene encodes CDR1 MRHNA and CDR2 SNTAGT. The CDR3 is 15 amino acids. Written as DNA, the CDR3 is TGTGCCAGCAGTGCCCTAGCGGGGGGCACAGATACGCAGTATTTT. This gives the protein CASSALAGGTDTQYF.

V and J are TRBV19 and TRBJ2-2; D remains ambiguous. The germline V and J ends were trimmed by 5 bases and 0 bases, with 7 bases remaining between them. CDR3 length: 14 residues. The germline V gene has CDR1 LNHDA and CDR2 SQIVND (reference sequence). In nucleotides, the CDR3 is TGTGCCAGTAGTGTTCAGCCGAACACCGGGGAGCTGTTTTTT. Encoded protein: CASSVQPNTGELFF.

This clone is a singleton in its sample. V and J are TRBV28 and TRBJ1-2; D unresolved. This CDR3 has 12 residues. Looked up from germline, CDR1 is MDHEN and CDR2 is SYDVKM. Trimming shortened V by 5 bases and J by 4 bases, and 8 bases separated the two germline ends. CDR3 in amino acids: CASSQQSYGYTF. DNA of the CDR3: TGTGCCAGCAGTCAACAGAGCTATGGCTACACCTTC.

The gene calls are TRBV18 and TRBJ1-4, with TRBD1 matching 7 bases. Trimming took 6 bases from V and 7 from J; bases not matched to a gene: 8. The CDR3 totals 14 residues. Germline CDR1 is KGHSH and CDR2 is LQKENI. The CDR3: CASSPEGASEKLFF. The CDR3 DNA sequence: TGTGCCAGCTCCCCAGAGGGGGCATCTGAAAAACTGTTTTTT.

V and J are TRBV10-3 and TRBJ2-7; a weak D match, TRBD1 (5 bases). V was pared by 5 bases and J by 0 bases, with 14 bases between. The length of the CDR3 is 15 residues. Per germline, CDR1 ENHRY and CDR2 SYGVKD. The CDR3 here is CAISFDSTSSYEQYF. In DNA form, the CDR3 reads TGTGCCATCAGTTTTGACAGTACGAGCTCCTACGAGCAGTACTTC.

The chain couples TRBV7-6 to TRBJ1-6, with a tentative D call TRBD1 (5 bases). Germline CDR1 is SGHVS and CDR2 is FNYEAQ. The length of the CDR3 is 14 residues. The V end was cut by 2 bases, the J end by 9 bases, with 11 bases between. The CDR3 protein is CASSLQGRGSPLHF. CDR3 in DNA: TGTGCCAGCAGCTTACAGGGAAGGGGTTCACCCCTCCACTTT.

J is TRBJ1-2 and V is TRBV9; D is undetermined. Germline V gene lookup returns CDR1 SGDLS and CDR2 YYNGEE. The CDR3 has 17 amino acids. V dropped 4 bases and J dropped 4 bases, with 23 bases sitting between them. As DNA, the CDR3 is TGTGCCAGCAGCACCTCCATAGGGAGCAGGATCTTCTATGGCTACACCTTC. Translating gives CASSTSIGSRIFYGYTF.

The CDR3 DNA sequence: TGTGCCACCAGCAGAGGGCCGGGACAGGGTTCAGATACGCAGTATTTT. Translating it yields CATSRGPGQGSDTQYF. The chain carries TRBV15 and TRBJ2-3; TRBD1 matches 9 bases. Germline V gene sequence: CDR1 LNHNV, CDR2 YYDKDF (reference sequence). J was trimmed by 4 bases and V by 1 base; bases with no gene match: 6. CDR3 length: 16 residues. The whole variable domain, filled in from reference TRBV15 and TRBJ2-3, reads DAMVIQNPRYQVTQFGKPVTLSCSQTLNHNVMYWYQQKSSQAPKLLFHYYDKDFNNEADTPDNFQSRRPNTSFCFLDIRSPGLGDTAMYLCATSRGPGQGSDTQYFGPGTRLTVL.

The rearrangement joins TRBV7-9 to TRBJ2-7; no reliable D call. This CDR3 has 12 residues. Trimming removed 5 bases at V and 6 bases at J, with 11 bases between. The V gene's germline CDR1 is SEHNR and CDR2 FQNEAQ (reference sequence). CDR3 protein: CASSPNIPEQYF. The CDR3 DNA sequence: TGTGCCAGCAGCCCCAATATCCCCGAGCAGTACTTC.

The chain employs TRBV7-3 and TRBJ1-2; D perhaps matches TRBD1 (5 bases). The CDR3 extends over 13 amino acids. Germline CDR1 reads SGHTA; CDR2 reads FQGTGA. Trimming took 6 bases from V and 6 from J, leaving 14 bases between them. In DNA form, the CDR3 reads TGTGCCAGCAGGAAGAGGGGTCAGGATGGCTACACCTTC. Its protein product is CASRKRGQDGYTF.

DNA for the CDR3: TGTGCCAGCAGTTACTCGAGGCCGCCAACTAATGAAAAACTGTTTTTT. It translates to CASSYSRPPTNEKLFF. This rearrangement joins TRBV6-5 to TRBJ1-4; D ambiguous. Germline V CDR1 and CDR2: MNHEY, SVGAGI. The CDR3 length is 16 residues. The germline V and J ends were trimmed by 0 bases and 0 bases, with 8 bases remaining between them.

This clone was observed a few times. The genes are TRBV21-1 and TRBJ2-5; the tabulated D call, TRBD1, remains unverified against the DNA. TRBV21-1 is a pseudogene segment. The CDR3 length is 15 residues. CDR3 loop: CASLRRGIGQETQYF. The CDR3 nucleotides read TGTGCCAGCCTGAGAAGGGGGATCGGTCAAGAGACCCAGTACTTC.

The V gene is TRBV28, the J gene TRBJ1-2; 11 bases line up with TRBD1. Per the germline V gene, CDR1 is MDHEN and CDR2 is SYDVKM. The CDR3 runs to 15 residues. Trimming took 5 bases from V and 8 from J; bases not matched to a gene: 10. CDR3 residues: CASSPDRGRIRGYTF. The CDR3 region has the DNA TGTGCCAGCAGTCCGGACAGGGGGCGAATTAGGGGCTACACCTTC.

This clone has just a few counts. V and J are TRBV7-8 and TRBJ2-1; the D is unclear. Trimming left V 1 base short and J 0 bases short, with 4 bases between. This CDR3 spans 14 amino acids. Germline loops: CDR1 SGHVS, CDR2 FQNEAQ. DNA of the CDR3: TGTGCCAGCAGCTTAGGAGGCTCCTACAATGAGCAGTTCTTC. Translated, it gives CASSLGGSYNEQFF.

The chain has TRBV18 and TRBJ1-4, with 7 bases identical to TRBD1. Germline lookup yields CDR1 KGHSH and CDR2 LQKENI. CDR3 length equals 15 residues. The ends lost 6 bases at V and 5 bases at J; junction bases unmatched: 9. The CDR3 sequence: CASSPGQATNEKLFF. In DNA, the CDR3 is TGTGCCAGCTCGCCAGGACAGGCCACAAATGAAAAACTGTTTTTT.

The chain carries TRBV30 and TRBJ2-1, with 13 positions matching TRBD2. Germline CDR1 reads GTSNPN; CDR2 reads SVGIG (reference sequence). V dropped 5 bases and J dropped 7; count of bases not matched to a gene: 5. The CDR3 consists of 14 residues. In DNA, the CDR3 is TGTGCCTGGTCGGGACTAGCGGGGCAAAATGAGCAGTTCTTC. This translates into CAWSGLAGQNEQFF.

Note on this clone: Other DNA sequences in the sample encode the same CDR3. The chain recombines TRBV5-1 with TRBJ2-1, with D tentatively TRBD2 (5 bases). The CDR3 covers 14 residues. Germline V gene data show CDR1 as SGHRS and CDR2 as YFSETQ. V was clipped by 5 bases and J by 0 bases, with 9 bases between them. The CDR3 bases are TGCGCCAGCAGTCCGGGAACCTCCTACAATGAGCAGTTCTTC. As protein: CASSPGTSYNEQFF.

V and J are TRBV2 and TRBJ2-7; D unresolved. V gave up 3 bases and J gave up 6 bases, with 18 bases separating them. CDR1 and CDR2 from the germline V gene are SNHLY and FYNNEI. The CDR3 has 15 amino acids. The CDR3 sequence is CASSEAKRLLGEQYF. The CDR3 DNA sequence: TGTGCCAGCAGTGAGGCAAAAAGGCTCCTAGGCGAGCAGTACTTC.

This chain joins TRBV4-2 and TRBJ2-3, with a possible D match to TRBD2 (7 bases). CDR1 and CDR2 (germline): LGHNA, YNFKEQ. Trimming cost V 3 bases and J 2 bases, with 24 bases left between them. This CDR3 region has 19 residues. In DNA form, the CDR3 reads TGTGCCAGCAGCCACGCGTTCCGGGGGGCAAGCGGGGCCACAGATACGCAGTATTTT. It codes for CASSHAFRGASGATDTQYF.

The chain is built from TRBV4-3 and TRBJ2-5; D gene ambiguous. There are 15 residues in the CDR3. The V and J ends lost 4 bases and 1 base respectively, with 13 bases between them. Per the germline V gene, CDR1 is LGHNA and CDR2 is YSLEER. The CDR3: CASSPTYGAQETQYF. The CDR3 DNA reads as TGCGCCAGCAGCCCCACGTATGGCGCCCAAGAGACCCAGTACTTC.

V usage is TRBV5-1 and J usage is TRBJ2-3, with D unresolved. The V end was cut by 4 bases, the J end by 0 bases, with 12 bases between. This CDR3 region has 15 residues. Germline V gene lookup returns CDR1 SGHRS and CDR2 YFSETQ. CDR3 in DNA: TGCGCCAGCAGCCTAGTGTCCTCTAGCACAGATACGCAGTATTTT. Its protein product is CASSLVSSSTDTQYF.

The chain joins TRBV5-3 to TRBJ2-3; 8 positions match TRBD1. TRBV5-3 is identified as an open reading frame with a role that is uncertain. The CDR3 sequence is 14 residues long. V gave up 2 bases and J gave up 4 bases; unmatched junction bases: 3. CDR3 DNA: TGTGCCAGAAGCTTCAGGGGGCACGCAGATACGCAGTATTTT. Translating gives CARSFRGHADTQYF.

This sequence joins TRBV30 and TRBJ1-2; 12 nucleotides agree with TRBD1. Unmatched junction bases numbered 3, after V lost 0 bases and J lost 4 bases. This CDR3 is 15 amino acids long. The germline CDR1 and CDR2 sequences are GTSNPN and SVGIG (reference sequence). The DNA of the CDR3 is TGTGCCTGGAGTGTACGGGGACAGGGGGCCTATGGCTACACCTTC. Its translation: CAWSVRGQGAYGYTF. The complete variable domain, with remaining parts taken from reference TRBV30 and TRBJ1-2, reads SQTIHQWPATLVQPVGSPLSLECTVEGTSNPNLYWYRQAAGRGLQLLFYSVGIGQISSEVPQNLSASRPQDRQFILSSKKLLLSDSGFYLCAWSVRGQGAYGYTFGSGTRLTVV.

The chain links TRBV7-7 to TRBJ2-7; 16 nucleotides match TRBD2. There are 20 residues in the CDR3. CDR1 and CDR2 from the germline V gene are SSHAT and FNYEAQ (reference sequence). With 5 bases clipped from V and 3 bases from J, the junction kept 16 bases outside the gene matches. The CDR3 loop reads CASSDSSGTSGREVSYEQYF. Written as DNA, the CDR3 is TGTGCCAGCAGCGACTCCTCCGGGACTAGCGGGAGGGAAGTTAGCTACGAGCAGTACTTC.

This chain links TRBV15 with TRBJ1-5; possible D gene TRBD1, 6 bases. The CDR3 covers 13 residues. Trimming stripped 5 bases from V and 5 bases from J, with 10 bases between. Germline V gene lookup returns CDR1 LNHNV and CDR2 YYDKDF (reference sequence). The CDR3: CATSGKGDQPQHF. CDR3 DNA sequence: TGTGCCACCAGCGGGAAGGGGGATCAGCCCCAGCATTTT.

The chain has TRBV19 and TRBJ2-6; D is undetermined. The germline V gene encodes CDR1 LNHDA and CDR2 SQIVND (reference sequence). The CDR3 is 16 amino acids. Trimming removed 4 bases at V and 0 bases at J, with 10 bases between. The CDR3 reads CASSTGLGSGANVLTF. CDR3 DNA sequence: TGTGCCAGTAGTACCGGCCTGGGCTCTGGGGCCAACGTCCTGACTTTC.

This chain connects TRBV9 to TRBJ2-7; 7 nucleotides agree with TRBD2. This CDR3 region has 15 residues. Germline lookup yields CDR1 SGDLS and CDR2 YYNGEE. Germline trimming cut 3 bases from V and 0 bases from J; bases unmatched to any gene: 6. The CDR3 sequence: CASSASGSLSYEQYF. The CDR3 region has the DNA TGTGCCAGCAGCGCTAGCGGAAGTCTCTCCTACGAGCAGTACTTC.